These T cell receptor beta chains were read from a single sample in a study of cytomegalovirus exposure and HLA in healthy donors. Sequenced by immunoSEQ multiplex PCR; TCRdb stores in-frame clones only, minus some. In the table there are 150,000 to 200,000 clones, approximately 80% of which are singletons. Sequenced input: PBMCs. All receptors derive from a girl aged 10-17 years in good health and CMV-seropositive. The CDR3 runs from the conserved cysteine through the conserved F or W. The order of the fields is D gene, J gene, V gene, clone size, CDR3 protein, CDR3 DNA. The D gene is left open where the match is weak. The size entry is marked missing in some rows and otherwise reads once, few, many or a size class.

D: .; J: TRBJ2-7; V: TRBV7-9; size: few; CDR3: CASSMGGRDRVSPYEQYF; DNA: TGTGCCAGCAGCATGGGGGGCCGGGACAGAGTTTCCCCCTACGAGCAGTACTTC
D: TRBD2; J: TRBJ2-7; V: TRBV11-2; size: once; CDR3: CASSLGTSGNYEQYF; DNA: TGTGCCAGCAGCTTAGGCACTAGCGGGAACTACGAGCAGTACTTC
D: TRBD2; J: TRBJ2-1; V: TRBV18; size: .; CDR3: CASSPGTSGNEQFF; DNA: TGTGCCAGCTCACCAGGGACTAGCGGGAATGAGCAGTTCTTC
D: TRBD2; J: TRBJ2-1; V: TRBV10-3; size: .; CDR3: CAISESPLLAGGYSYNEQFF; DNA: TGTGCCATCAGTGAGTCTCCTCTACTAGCGGGAGGTTACTCCTACAATGAGCAGTTCTTC
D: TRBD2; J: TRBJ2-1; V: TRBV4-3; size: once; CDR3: CASSHPTSGGYNEQFF; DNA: TGCGCCAGCAGCCATCCGACTAGCGGGGGTTACAATGAGCAGTTCTTC
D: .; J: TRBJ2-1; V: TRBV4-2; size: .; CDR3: CASSVYGRYNEQFF; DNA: TGTGCCAGCAGTGTCTACGGGAGATACAATGAGCAGTTCTTC
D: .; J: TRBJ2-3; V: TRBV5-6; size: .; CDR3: CASSLELEGTDTQYF; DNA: TGTGCCAGCAGTTTGGAGTTAGAAGGCACAGATACGCAGTATTTT
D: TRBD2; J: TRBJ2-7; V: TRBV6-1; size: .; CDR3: CASSEVFGREGPPYEQYF; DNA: TGTGCCAGCAGTGAAGTATTCGGGCGGGAGGGCCCCCCCTACGAGCAGTACTTC
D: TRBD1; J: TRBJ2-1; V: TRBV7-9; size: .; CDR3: CASITVPGQGYNEQFF; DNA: TGTGCCAGCATAACAGTCCCGGGACAGGGATACAATGAGCAGTTCTTC
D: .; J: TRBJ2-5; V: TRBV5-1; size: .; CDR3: CASSLAGSQETQYF; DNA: TGCGCCAGCAGCTTGGCAGGATCCCAAGAGACCCAGTACTTC
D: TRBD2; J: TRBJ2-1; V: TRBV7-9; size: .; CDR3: CASSGSGLAGGPDEQFF; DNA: TGTGCCAGCAGCGGTTCCGGACTAGCGGGAGGGCCGGATGAGCAGTTCTTC
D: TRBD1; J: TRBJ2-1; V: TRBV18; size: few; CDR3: CASSPVGQGINEQFF; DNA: TGTGCCAGCTCACCCGTAGGACAGGGCATTAATGAGCAGTTCTTC
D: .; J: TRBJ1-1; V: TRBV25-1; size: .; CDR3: CASSEFVRGDYTEAFF; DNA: TGTGCCAGCAGTGAATTTGTAAGGGGCGATTACACTGAAGCTTTCTTT
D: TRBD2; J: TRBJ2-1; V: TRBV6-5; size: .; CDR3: CASSYSGSGDEQFF; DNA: TGTGCCAGCAGTTATAGCGGGAGTGGCGATGAGCAGTTCTTC
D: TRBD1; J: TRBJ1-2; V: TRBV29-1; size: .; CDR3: CSVEETGSYGYTF; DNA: TGCAGCGTTGAAGAGACAGGGAGCTATGGCTACACCTTC
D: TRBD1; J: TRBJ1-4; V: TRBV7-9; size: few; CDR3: CASSLTGTGGTNEKLFF; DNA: TGTGCCAGCAGCCTAACCGGGACAGGGGGCACTAATGAAAAACTGTTTTTT
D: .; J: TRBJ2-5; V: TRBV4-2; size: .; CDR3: CASSQESSRETQYF; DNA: TGTGCCAGCAGCCAAGAGTCTAGCCGTGAGACCCAGTACTTC
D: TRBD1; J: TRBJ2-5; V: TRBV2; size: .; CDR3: CASSYSTGQETQYF; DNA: TGTGCCAGCAGCTACTCGACAGGGCAAGAGACCCAGTACTTC
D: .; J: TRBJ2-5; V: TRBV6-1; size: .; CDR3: CASSESWTAGGETQYF; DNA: TGTGCCAGCAGTGAATCATGGACAGCTGGAGGAGAGACCCAGTACTTC
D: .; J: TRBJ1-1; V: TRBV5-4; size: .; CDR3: CASSLASGPEAFF; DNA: TGTGCCAGCAGCTTGGCTTCTGGGCCTGAAGCTTTCTTT
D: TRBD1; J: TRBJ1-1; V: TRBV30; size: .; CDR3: CAWTPDRAGGAFF; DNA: TGTGCCTGGACCCCTGACAGGGCAGGGGGAGCTTTCTTT
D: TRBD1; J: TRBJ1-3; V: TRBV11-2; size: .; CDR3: CASSLRGLGNTIYF; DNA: TGTGCCAGCAGCCTCAGGGGGCTTGGAAACACCATATATTTT
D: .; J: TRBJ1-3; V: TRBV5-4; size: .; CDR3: CASSLAVSGGNTIYF; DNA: TGTGCCAGCAGCTTGGCGGTCAGCGGGGGAAACACCATATATTTT
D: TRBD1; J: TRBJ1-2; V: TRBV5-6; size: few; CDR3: CASRHTDRESGYTF; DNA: TGTGCCAGCAGACACACCGACAGGGAAAGCGGCTACACCTTC
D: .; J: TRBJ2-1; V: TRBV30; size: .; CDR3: CAWSAYNEQFF; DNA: TGTGCCTGGAGTGCTTACAATGAGCAGTTCTTC
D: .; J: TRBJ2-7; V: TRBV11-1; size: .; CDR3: CASSLFLSSYEQYF; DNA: TGTGCCAGCAGCTTATTCTTGAGCTCCTACGAGCAGTACTTC
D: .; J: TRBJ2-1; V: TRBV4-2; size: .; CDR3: CASSQDPAYNEQFF; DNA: TGTGCCAGCAGCCAAGATCCTGCCTACAATGAGCAGTTCTTC
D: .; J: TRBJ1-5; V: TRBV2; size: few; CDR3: CASSTTAGKPQHF; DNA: TGTGCCAGCAGCACTACGGCGGGTAAGCCCCAGCATTTT
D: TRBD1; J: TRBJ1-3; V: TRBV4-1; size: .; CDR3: CASSQGGQGQLRNTIYF; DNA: TGCGCCAGCAGCCAAGGGGGACAGGGGCAGTTGAGAAACACCATATATTTT
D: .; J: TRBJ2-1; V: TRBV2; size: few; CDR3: CASSATGYYNEQFF; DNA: TGTGCCAGCAGTGCAACGGGGTACTACAATGAGCAGTTCTTC
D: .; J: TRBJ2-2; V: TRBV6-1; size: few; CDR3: CASSESRGGPGELFF; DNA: TGTGCCAGCAGTGAATCGAGAGGAGGACCCGGGGAGCTGTTTTTT
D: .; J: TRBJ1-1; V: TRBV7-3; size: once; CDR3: CASSLSGQMNTEAFF; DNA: TGTGCCAGCAGCTTATCCGGACAGATGAACACTGAAGCTTTCTTT
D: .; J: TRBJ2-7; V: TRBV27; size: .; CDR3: CASRVVGAYEQYF; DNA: TGTGCCAGCAGAGTAGTGGGCGCCTACGAGCAGTACTTC
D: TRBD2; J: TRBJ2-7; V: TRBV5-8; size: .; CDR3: CASSGLSSGKFSYEQYF; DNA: TGTGCCAGCAGCGGACTATCTAGCGGGAAGTTTTCCTACGAGCAGTACTTC
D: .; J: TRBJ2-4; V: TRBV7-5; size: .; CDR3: CVRSRFGTGEAKNIQYF; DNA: TGTGTCAGAAGCCGGTTCGGGACAGGGGAAGCCAAAAACATTCAGTACTTC
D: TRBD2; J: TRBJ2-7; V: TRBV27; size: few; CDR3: CASGLAGGPYEQYF; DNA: TGTGCCAGCGGACTAGCGGGAGGACCCTACGAGCAGTACTTC
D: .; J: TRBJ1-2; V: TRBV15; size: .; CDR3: CATSRDRGSYGYTF; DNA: TGTGCCACCAGCAGAGATAGGGGGTCCTATGGCTACACCTTC
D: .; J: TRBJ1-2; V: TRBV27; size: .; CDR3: CATAAGSGGYTF; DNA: TGTGCCACCGCGGCTGGGTCCGGTGGCTACACCTTC
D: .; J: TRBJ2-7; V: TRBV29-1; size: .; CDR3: CSVESPHTYEQYF; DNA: TGCAGCGTTGAATCCCCTCACACCTACGAGCAGTACTTC
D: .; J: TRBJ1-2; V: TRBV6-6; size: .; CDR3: CASSRNGDSYTF; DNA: TGTGCCAGCAGTCGGAACGGGGATAGCTACACCTTC
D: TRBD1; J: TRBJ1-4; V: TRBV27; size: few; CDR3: CASTGQGDEKLFF; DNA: TGTGCCAGCACGGGACAGGGTGATGAAAAACTGTTTTTT
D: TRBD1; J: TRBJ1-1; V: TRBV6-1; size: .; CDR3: CASRQGAMNTEAFF; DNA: TGTGCCAGCAGACAGGGGGCCATGAACACTGAAGCTTTCTTT
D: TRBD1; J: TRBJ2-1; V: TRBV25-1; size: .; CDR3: CASSERGTGGDEQFF; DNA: TGTGCCAGCAGTGAAAGGGGGACAGGGGGCGATGAGCAGTTCTTC
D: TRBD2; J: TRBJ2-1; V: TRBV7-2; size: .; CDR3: CASSLARGLAEYNEQFF; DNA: TGTGCCAGCAGCTTAGCGCGGGGACTAGCGGAGTACAATGAGCAGTTCTTC
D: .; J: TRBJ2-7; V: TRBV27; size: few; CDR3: CASRFGQSSYEQYF; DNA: TGTGCCAGCAGATTCGGACAGTCGTCCTACGAGCAGTACTTC
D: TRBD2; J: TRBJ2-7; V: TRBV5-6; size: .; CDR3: CASSTGLAGVREQYF; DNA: TGTGCCAGCAGCACTGGACTAGCGGGAGTGAGGGAGCAGTACTTC
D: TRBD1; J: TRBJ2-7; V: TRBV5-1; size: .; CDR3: CASSSWTGAYEQYF; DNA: TGCGCCAGCAGCTCCTGGACAGGGGCCTACGAGCAGTACTTC
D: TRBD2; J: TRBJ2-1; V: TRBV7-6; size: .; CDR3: CASSQRTSGRVTYNEQFF; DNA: TGTGCCAGCAGCCAACGGACTAGCGGGAGGGTTACCTACAATGAGCAGTTCTTC
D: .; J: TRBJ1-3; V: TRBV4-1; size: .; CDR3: CASSAGLLATTPGSGNTIYF; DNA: TGCGCCAGCAGCGCGGGGTTGTTAGCTACGACACCCGGCTCTGGAAACACCATATATTTT